These 24 T cell receptor beta chains came from one sample sequenced in a study of blood T cell repertoires in COVID-19. Profiling relied on immunoSEQ multiplex PCR, and the TCRdb table lists in-frame clones only, not all of them. Of roughly 230,000 clones listed, approximately 83% are singletons. The sample taken for sequencing was peripheral blood. These TCRs come from a man aged 35 to 55 with acute or convalescent COVID-19.

The genes are TRBV27 and TRBJ2-5, with 7 bases matching TRBD2. Germline V gene data show CDR1 as MNHEY and CDR2 as SMNVEV (reference sequence). V was pared by 4 bases and J by 5 bases, with 7 bases of the junction left unmatched. The CDR3 runs to 14 residues. In DNA, the CDR3 is TGTGCCAGCAGTTGGTCTAGCGGAGTGGAGACCCAGTACTTC. Protein: CASSWSSGVETQYF.

The chain couples TRBV7-9 to TRBJ2-7, with 13 bases lining up with TRBD2. This CDR3 region has 13 residues. J lost 6 bases, V lost 7 bases, and 3 bases had no gene match. Germline CDR1 reads SEHNR; CDR2 reads FQNEAQ (reference sequence). CDR3 DNA: TGTGCCAGCAAGGGACTAGCGGGAACCGAGCAGTACTTC. Amino acid sequence: CASKGLAGTEQYF.

The chain uses TRBV5-4 and TRBJ2-3, with 10 bases fitting TRBD1. This CDR3 comprises 17 residues. Germline lookup yields CDR1 SGHNT and CDR2 YYREEE (reference sequence). J was trimmed by 0 bases and V by 4 bases; bases with no gene match: 8. This CDR3 is CASSPGTGALSTDTQYF. The CDR3 DNA reads as TGTGCCAGCAGCCCCGGGACAGGGGCCCTTAGCACAGATACGCAGTATTTT.

This chain uses TRBV24-1 with TRBJ2-1, with 12 bases that match TRBD2. Trimming at V came to 4 bases and at J to 9 bases, leaving 12 bases not matched to a gene. Germline V gives CDR1 KGHDR, CDR2 SFDVKD. The CDR3 spans 17 residues. CDR3 region: CATSDRRLAGAWGEQFF. CDR3 coding DNA: TGTGCCACCAGTGACCGAAGACTAGCGGGAGCGTGGGGTGAGCAGTTCTTC.

The rearrangement joins TRBV11-2 to TRBJ1-5; D gene uncertain. Germline assignment: CDR1 SGHAT and CDR2 FQNNGV. This CDR3 is built from 14 residues. V dropped 1 base and J dropped 1 base, with 5 bases sitting between them. This chain's CDR3 is CASSLGPSNQPQHF. CDR3 sequence (DNA): TGTGCCAGCAGCTTAGGTCCGAGCAATCAGCCCCAGCATTTT.

The J gene is TRBJ2-3, the V gene TRBV30; no clear D. Germline CDR1 reads GTSNPN; CDR2 reads SVGIG (reference sequence). The CDR3 runs 13 residues. Trimming stripped 8 bases from V and 0 bases from J, with 12 bases between. Here the CDR3 DNA reads TGTGCCGGTCAGATTTCTAGCACAGATACGCAGTATTTT. Translated, it gives CAGQISSTDTQYF.

The V call is TRBV10-1, the J call TRBJ1-1, with D tentatively TRBD1 (6 bases). This CDR3 comprises 13 residues. Germline V gives CDR1 WNHNN, CDR2 SYGVQD (reference sequence). V lost 0 bases, J lost 10 bases, and 12 bases lay in between. The CDR3 spells CASSESGAVGAFF. In DNA, the CDR3 is TGCGCCAGCAGTGAGTCGGGGGCCGTGGGAGCTTTCTTT.

The chain is built from TRBV4-3 and TRBJ1-1, with 10 bases identical to TRBD1. The V segment lost 5 bases and the J segment 0 bases; nucleotides outside the gene matches: 6. The V gene's germline CDR1 is LGHNA and CDR2 YSLEER. The CDR3 contains 16 residues. CDR3 protein: CASSSGTGAMNTEAFF. The DNA of the CDR3 is TGCGCCAGCAGCTCCGGGACAGGGGCTATGAACACTGAAGCTTTCTTT.

This clone was detected once. This sequence joins TRBV13 and TRBJ2-7; 7 bases fit TRBD1. Looked up from germline, CDR1 is PRHDT and CDR2 is FYEKMQ (reference sequence). The junction had 10 bases not matched to a gene; V was cut back by 5 bases and J by 6 bases. CDR3 size: 14 residues. CDR3 sequence reads: CASSTRDPGGEQYF. The CDR3 DNA sequence: TGTGCCAGCAGCACCCGGGACCCAGGGGGCGAGCAGTACTTC.

V is TRBV11-2 and J is TRBJ1-2; D remains unclear. The CDR3 runs 13 residues. Trimming shortened V by 2 bases and J by 4 bases, and 8 bases separated the two germline ends. CDR1 is SGHAT and CDR2 is FQNNGV in the germline V gene. CDR3 protein: CASSLSSGYGYTF. The CDR3 bases are TGTGCCAGCAGCTTAAGCAGCGGCTATGGCTACACCTTC.

This clone was recorded a few times. This chain joins TRBV9 and TRBJ2-1, with TRBD2 matching 7 bases. The CDR3 runs to 15 residues. The J segment lost 5 bases and the V segment lost 0 bases, leaving 5 bases of the junction unmatched. Germline V gene sequence: CDR1 SGDLS, CDR2 YYNGEE. CDR3 DNA sequence: TGTGCCAGCAGCGTAGCGGGAGGACCTGACAATGAGCAGTTCTTC. Protein product: CASSVAGGPDNEQFF.

The gene calls are TRBV24-1 and TRBJ2-1, with 14 bases matching TRBD2. CDR1 and CDR2 (germline): KGHDR, SFDVKD. The CDR3 is 17 residues long. With 3 bases clipped from V and 8 bases from J, the junction kept 8 bases outside the gene matches. The CDR3 DNA is TGTGCCACCAGTGATCCCGGGACTAGCGGGAGAAAGGATGAGCAGTTCTTC. Its translation: CATSDPGTSGRKDEQFF.

The chain is built from TRBV5-6 and TRBJ2-1; TRBD2 matches 8 bases. CDR3 length equals 18 residues. J lost 0 bases, V lost 2 bases, and 10 bases had no gene match. Germline values: CDR1 SGHDT, CDR2 YYEEEE. The CDR3 DNA follows: TGTGCCAGCAGCTTAAGGGGAGCGAGCGGGAGCTCCTACAATGAGCAGTTCTTC. Amino acid sequence: CASSLRGASGSSYNEQFF.

The chain joins TRBV19 to TRBJ1-2, with TRBD1 identical over 10 bases. There are 13 residues in the CDR3. The ends lost 10 bases at V and 4 bases at J; junction bases unmatched: 6. Germline lookup yields CDR1 LNHDA and CDR2 SQIVND (reference sequence). The CDR3 loop reads CATLDRGFYGYTF. CDR3 coding DNA: TGTGCCACTCTGGACAGGGGGTTCTATGGCTACACCTTC.

The chain couples TRBV11-3 to TRBJ1-1; no definite D call. CDR3 length: 13 residues. The V gene's germline CDR1 is SGHNT and CDR2 YENEEA. V was shortened by 5 bases and J by 0 bases, with 7 bases between the two germline ends. The CDR3 nucleotides are TGTGCCAGCAGCGCCCTAGTGAACACTGAAGCTTTCTTT. Translated: CASSALVNTEAFF.

On this clone: At one of its ends the junction is not consistent with the germline gene, which may arise from a read error. The rearrangement joins TRBV15 to TRBJ2-1, with 8 bases matching TRBD2. The CDR3 has 15 amino acids. The V gene's germline CDR1 is LNHNV and CDR2 YYDKDF (reference sequence). CDR3 loop: CATSGERESYNEQFF. The CDR3 DNA is TGTGCCACCAGCGGAGAGCGGGAGTCCTACAATGAGCAGTTCTTC.

This chain uses TRBV18 with TRBJ1-4; D might be TRBD1 (6 bases). Trimming stripped 0 bases from V and 5 bases from J, with 10 bases between. This CDR3 comprises 15 residues. From germline, CDR1 is KGHSH and CDR2 LQKENI. CDR3 bases: TGTGCCAGCTCACCACCGGCAGGGACAAATGAAAAACTGTTTTTT. Translating gives CASSPPAGTNEKLFF.

The J gene is TRBJ2-1, the V gene TRBV5-4; TRBD2 matches 7 bases. The V and J ends lost 0 bases and 4 bases, in that order; junction bases with no gene match: 4. The CDR3 has 15 amino acids. The V gene's germline CDR1 is SGHNT and CDR2 YYREEE (reference sequence). The DNA for the CDR3 is TGTGCCAGCAGCTTGGGGGGTAGCGGGTACAATGAGCAGTTCTTC. Translated: CASSLGGSGYNEQFF. Filled out from reference TRBV5-4 and TRBJ2-1, the complete variable domain reads ETGVTQSPTHLIKTRGQQVTLRCSSQSGHNTVSWYQQALGQGPQFIFQYYREEENGRGNFPPRFSGLQFPNYSSELNVNALELDDSALYLCASSLGGSGYNEQFFGPGTRLTVL.

The CDR3: CASSYPGHQKSYEQYF. CDR3 sequence (DNA): TGTGCCAGCAGCTATCCCGGACACCAAAAATCCTACGAGCAGTACTTC. The rearrangement uses TRBV7-2 and TRBJ2-7, with D tentatively TRBD1 (5 bases). Germline CDR1 is SGHTA and CDR2 is FQGNSA. This CDR3 contains 16 residues. V was trimmed by 4 bases and J by 1 base, leaving 17 bases between them.

The CDR3 DNA is TGTGCCAGCAGCTCTAGGAGGGGTGCCACCTCCTACGAGCAGTACTTC. Its protein product is CASSSRRGATSYEQYF. The chain links TRBV7-9 to TRBJ2-7, with D possibly being TRBD2 (6 bases). This CDR3 comprises 16 residues. Germline V gives CDR1 SEHNR, CDR2 FQNEAQ (reference sequence). Deletions cut 4 bases from V and 0 bases from J, with 16 bases between.

This sequence joins TRBV29-1 and TRBJ1-5, with TRBD1 matching over 9 bases. Trimming cost V 4 bases and J 7 bases; bases outside gene matches: 5. Germline values: CDR1 SQVTM, CDR2 ANQGSEA. CDR3 size: 13 residues. CDR3 residues: CSVAQGAEQPQHF. The CDR3 DNA sequence: TGCAGCGTTGCACAGGGGGCAGAACAGCCCCAGCATTTT.

The chain links TRBV6-6 to TRBJ1-5, with D uncertain. In germline, CDR1 is MNHNY, CDR2 SVGAGI (reference sequence). The length of the CDR3 is 16 residues. V was clipped by 0 bases and J by 3 bases, with 12 bases between them. CDR3 region: CASSYSYSGSNQPQHF. The CDR3 DNA is TGTGCCAGCAGTTACTCTTATTCCGGTTCCAATCAGCCCCAGCATTTT.

The chain carries TRBV7-2 and TRBJ1-5; D remains ambiguous. The V end was cut by 0 bases, the J end by 2 bases, with 14 bases between. CDR1 is SGHTA, CDR2 FQGNSA, per germline. The CDR3 has 17 amino acids. The CDR3 sequence: CASSLAAGKSGNQPQHF. CDR3 bases: TGTGCCAGCAGCTTAGCTGCGGGGAAATCCGGCAATCAGCCCCAGCATTTT.

This clone appeared a few times. CDR3 amino acids: CASSLDNNQPQHF. The DNA for the CDR3 is TGTGCCAGCAGCTTAGATAACAATCAGCCCCAGCATTTT. The chain is built from TRBV11-2 and TRBJ1-5; D not certain. Trimming stripped 0 bases from V and 3 bases from J, with 3 bases between. Germline CDR1 and CDR2: SGHAT and FQNNGV. CDR3 size: 13 residues. Complete variable domain (other parts from reference TRBV11-2 and TRBJ1-5): EAGVAQSPRYKIIEKRQSVAFWCNPISGHATLYWYQQILGQGPKLLIQFQNNGVVDDSQLPKDRFSAERLKGVDSTLKIQPAKLEDSAVYLCASSLDNNQPQHFGDGTRLSIL.